The rows below give T cell receptor beta chains drawn from one sample of a study of beta chain features in type 1 diabetes. Sequenced by immunoSEQ multiplex PCR; TCRdb stores in-frame clones only, minus some. The sample lists some 140,000 clones, approximately 9.2% occurring once. The sample comprised central memory CD4+ T cells from blood. These receptors were taken from a man aged 18 to 35 in good health. Both conserved end residues are part of each CDR3. A D gene is named only where the DNA matches it firmly. The size of a clone is reported for some rows only, either as once, few or many, or as a class for expanded clones.

clone_size	j_call	cdr3_length	d_call	v_call	cdr3_aa	cdr3_nt
-	TRBJ1-6	14	-	TRBV7-9	CASSPLGSLAPLHF	TGTGCCAGCAGCCCCCTCGGGTCTCTGGCGCCCCTCCACTTT
-	TRBJ1-2	14	-	TRBV5-4	CASSPAAGNSGYTF	TGTGCCAGTAGTCCGGCGGCAGGGAATAGTGGCTACACCTTC
-	TRBJ1-5	14	-	TRBV6-6	CASSYSRGDQPQHF	TGTGCCAGCAGTTACTCCAGGGGCGATCAGCCCCAGCATTTT
-	TRBJ1-5	16	TRBD1	TRBV4-2	CASSQDRTGGMGPQHF	TGTGCCAGCAGCCAAGACAGGACAGGAGGTATGGGGCCCCAGCATTTT
-	TRBJ2-3	16	-	TRBV7-2	CASSLEVSGGTDTQYF	TGTGCCAGCAGCTTAGAGGTTAGCGGAGGCACAGATACGCAGTATTTT
-	TRBJ2-3	13	-	TRBV19	CASGSGGTDTQYF	TGTGCCAGTGGGTCCGGGGGCACAGATACGCAGTATTTT
-	TRBJ1-2	17	-	TRBV7-3	CASSRKDPLGTNYGYTF	TGTGCCAGCAGCAGAAAAGACCCCCTCGGGACTAACTATGGCTACACCTTC
few	TRBJ2-5	15	TRBD2	TRBV6-5	CASSQGLAGSETQYF	TGTGCCAGCAGCCAGGGACTAGCGGGGTCGGAGACCCAGTACTTC
-	TRBJ2-1	14	-	TRBV11-2	CASSARRGVNEQFF	TGTGCCAGCAGCGCGCGCAGGGGGGTGAATGAGCAGTTCTTC
many	TRBJ2-7	11	-	TRBV30	CAWSHSYEQYF	TGTGCCTGGAGTCATAGCTACGAGCAGTACTTC
-	TRBJ2-1	12	TRBD2	TRBV19	CASGRGDNEQFF	TGTGCCAGTGGGCGGGGGGACAATGAGCAGTTCTTC
few	TRBJ1-2	14	TRBD1	TRBV4-1	CASSQDRGGTGYTF	TGCGCCAGCAGCCAAGATAGAGGGGGCACTGGCTACACCTTC
many	TRBJ1-6	14	TRBD1	TRBV19	CASREWTGDSPLHF	TGTGCCAGTAGAGAATGGACAGGGGACTCACCCCTCCACTTT
-	TRBJ2-7	13	TRBD1	TRBV10-3	CAIMGTGVDEQYF	TGTGCCATCATGGGGACAGGGGTCGACGAGCAGTACTTC
-	TRBJ1-6	15	TRBD1	TRBV7-2	CASSLTGGGNSPLHF	TGTGCCAGCAGCTTAACAGGGGGGGGTAATTCACCCCTCCACTTT
few	TRBJ2-2	14	-	TRBV4-3	CASSQVSRTGELFF	TGCGCCAGCAGCCAAGTGTCGCGGACCGGGGAGCTGTTTTTT
many	TRBJ1-6	15	-	TRBV6-5	CASSYSGQSGSPLHF	TGTGCCAGCAGTTACTCCGGACAGAGCGGTTCACCCCTCCACTTT
few	TRBJ1-6	16	-	TRBV6-1	CASSEALQARGAPLHF	TGTGCCAGCAGTGAAGCGCTTCAGGCCCGGGGGGCACCCCTCCACTTT
few	TRBJ2-5	13	-	TRBV30	CAWNRLPRETQYF	TGTGCCTGGAACCGTCTACCCCGGGAGACCCAGTACTTC
few	TRBJ1-2	13	-	TRBV6-5	CASRISRGSGYTF	TGTGCCAGCAGAATTAGCAGGGGAAGTGGCTACACCTTC
few	TRBJ2-3	15	TRBD2	TRBV7-2	CASKTSGTSTDTQYF	TGTGCCAGCAAAACTAGCGGGACTAGCACAGATACGCAGTATTTT
few	TRBJ2-2	12	-	TRBV2	CASCSDTGELFF	TGTGCCTCCTGTAGCGACACCGGGGAGCTGTTTTTT
-	TRBJ2-7	15	TRBD2	TRBV7-2	CASSAGIAGAYEQYF	TGTGCCAGCAGCGCCGGGATAGCGGGGGCCTACGAGCAGTACTTC
-	TRBJ2-4	16	TRBD2	TRBV7-2	CASSLGRGGEENIQYF	TGTGCCAGCAGCTTGGGGCGGGGGGGCGAGGAAAACATTCAGTACTTC
few	TRBJ2-1	13	TRBD1	TRBV6-5	CASSYGTGGEQFF	TGTGCCAGCAGTTACGGGACAGGGGGCGAGCAGTTCTTC